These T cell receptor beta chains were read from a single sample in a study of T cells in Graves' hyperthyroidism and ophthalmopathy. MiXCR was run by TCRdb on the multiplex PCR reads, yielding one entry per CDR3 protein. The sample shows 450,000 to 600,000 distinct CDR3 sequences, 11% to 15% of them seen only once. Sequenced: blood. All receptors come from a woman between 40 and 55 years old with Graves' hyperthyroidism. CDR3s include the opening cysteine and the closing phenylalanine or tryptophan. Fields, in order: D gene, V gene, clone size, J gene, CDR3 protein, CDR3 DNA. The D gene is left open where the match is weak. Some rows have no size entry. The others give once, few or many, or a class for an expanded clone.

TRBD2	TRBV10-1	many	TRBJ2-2	CASSAGSGTGELFF	TGCGCCAGCAGTGCGGGTAGCGGGACCGGGGAGCTGTTTTTT
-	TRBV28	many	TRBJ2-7	CASTGTQYYEQYF	TGTGCCAGTACTGGGACACAATATTACGAGCAGTACTTC
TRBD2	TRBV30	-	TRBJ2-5	CAWSKAGGYQETQYF	TGTGCCTGGAGTAAAGCGGGAGGGTACCAAGAGACCCAGTACTTC
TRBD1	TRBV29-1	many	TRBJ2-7	CSVEIRPMGQESSYEQYF	TGCAGCGTTGAAATCCGACCTATGGGACAGGAAAGCTCCTACGAGCAGTACTTC
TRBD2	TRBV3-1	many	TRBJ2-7	CASSPSSGSIYEQYF	TGTGCCAGCAGCCCCTCTAGCGGGTCCATTTACGAGCAGTACTTC
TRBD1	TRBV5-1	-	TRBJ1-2	CASSPWDSGVDGYTF	TGCGCCAGCAGCCCCTGGGACAGTGGAGTTGATGGCTACACCTTC
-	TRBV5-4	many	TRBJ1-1	CASSPGGENTEAFF	TGTGCCAGCAGCCCGGGGGGAGAGAACACTGAAGCTTTCTTT
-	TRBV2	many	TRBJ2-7	CASSEPSANSYEQYF	TGTGCCAGCAGTGAACCTAGCGCTAACTCCTACGAGCAGTACTTC
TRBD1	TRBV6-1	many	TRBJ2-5	CASSEPGTAGLETQYF	TGTGCCAGCAGCGAACCCGGGACAGCCGGACTGGAGACCCAGTACTTC
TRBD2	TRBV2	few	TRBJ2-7	CASRGLAGLYEQYF	TGTGCCAGCAGGGGACTAGCGGGGCTGTACGAGCAGTACTTC
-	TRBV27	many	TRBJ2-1	CASSLKTNIYNEQFF	TGTGCCAGCAGTCTAAAAACAAATATCTACAATGAGCAGTTCTTC
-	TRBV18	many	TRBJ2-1	CASSGDGDSYNEQFF	TGTGCCAGCTCAGGGGACGGCGACTCCTACAATGAGCAGTTCTTC
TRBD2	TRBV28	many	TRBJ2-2	CASSSIWTSGSNTGELFF	TGTGCCAGCAGTTCCATCTGGACTAGCGGGTCGAACACCGGGGAGCTGTTTTTT
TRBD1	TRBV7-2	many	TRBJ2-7	CASSIQQGSPYEQYF	TGTGCCAGCAGCATCCAACAGGGGAGTCCCTACGAGCAGTACTTC
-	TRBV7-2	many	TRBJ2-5	CASNWLSRTQETQYF	TGTGCCAGCAACTGGTTGTCCCGGACTCAAGAGACCCAGTACTTC
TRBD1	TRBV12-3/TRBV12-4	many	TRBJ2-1	CASSFQQGLRNEQFF	TGTGCCAGCAGTTTTCAACAGGGGCTACGCAATGAGCAGTTCTTC
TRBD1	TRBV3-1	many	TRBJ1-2	CASSQGGTGAYGYTF	TGTGCCAGCAGCCAAGGTGGGACAGGAGCTTATGGCTACACCTTC